This T cell receptor (beta chain) was captured in a study of cytomegalovirus exposure and HLA in healthy donors. Study-wide background: In a previous analysis, about 100 million unique TCR beta sequences were found from 150 million to 200 million T cells.

A multiplex PCR was run with 60 Vbeta primers and 13 Jbeta primers. Repertoires were generated with immunoSEQ multiplex PCR, while TCRdb's copy carries only in-frame clones and drops some. The table includes about 80,000 clones, less than 85% detected once. V shed 5 bases and J shed 8 bases, with 15 bases lying between them. The CDR3 spans 13 residues. Looked up from germline, CDR1 is SNHLY and CDR2 is FYNNEI. Study-level findings and limits: Among TCR sequences, most were rare, though some public TCRs appeared in many donors.

In the case of this clone: Antigen: not known.

The sequence came from a human donor in good health. The chain carries TRBV2 and TRBJ1-2, with a tentative D call TRBD1 (6 bases). Specimen: PBMCs. The CDR3 DNA is TGTGCCAGCAGTTGGACAGACATGGGAGGCTACACCTTC. Its protein is CASSWTDMGGYTF.